This T cell receptor beta chain was observed in a study of cytomegalovirus exposure and HLA in healthy donors. Across the study: A prior analysis found some 110 million unique TCR beta sequences from some 190 million T cells.

In the PCR, 60 Vbeta and 13 Jbeta primers were used. The table came from immunoSEQ multiplex PCR; TCRdb's copy has only in-frame clones and leaves some out. The sample yields roughly 160,000 clones, roughly 80% seen once. To note about this clone: The antigen is undetermined.

The study, taken as a whole, reports: Earlier findings revealed that most TCR beta V segments proved productive either about 90% or about 30% of the time.

This CDR3 is built from 16 residues. Germline assignment: CDR1 SGHRS and CDR2 YFSETQ. The V and J ends lost 0 bases and 2 bases, in that order; junction bases with no gene match: 7. This TCR was sampled from a young man in good health and CMV-seronegative. What was sequenced was PBMCs. The rearrangement joins TRBV5-1 to TRBJ1-1; 7 bases match TRBD1. The CDR3 bases are TGCGCCAGCAGCTTGGGGACAGGACCCTCCAACACTGAAGCTTTCTTT. Protein sequence: CASSLGTGPSNTEAFF. Full variable domain (remainder filled in from reference TRBV5-1 and TRBJ1-1): KAGVTQTPRYLIKTRGQQVTLSCSPISGHRSVSWYQQTPGQGLQFLFEYFSETQRNKGNFPGRFSGRQFSNSRSEMNVSTLELGDSALYLCASSLGTGPSNTEAFFGQGTRLTVV.